A single sample gave rise to the 9 T cell receptor beta chains below, sequenced in a study of T cells after yellow fever vaccination. TCRdb ran MiXCR on the 5' RACE reads and lists one entry per CDR3 protein. This sample has about 260,000 distinct CDR3 sequences, with roughly 4% found just once. Source: PBMCs, taken 15 days after the yellow fever booster vaccination. Receptors were obtained from a man younger than 30 who received the YFV17D yellow fever vaccine.

This clonotype was found many times. The chain recombines TRBV5-1 with TRBJ2-1; 11 bases line up with TRBD1. This CDR3 has 14 residues. V lost 7 bases, J lost 6 bases, and 6 bases stayed unmatched. Germline V lookup: CDR1 SGHRS, CDR2 YFSETQ. The CDR3 bases are TGCGCCAGCTACCCCGGGACAGGGGGCAATGAGCAGTTCTTC. As protein: CASYPGTGGNEQFF. Supplemented by reference TRBV5-1 and TRBJ2-1, the full variable domain reads KAGVTQTPRYLIKTRGQQVTLSCSPISGHRSVSWYQQTPGQGLQFLFEYFSETQRNKGNFPGRFSGRQFSNSRSEMNVSTLELGDSALYLCASYPGTGGNEQFFGPGTRLTVL.

This clonotype has ten or more counts. This sequence joins TRBV12-3 or TRBV12-4 and TRBJ2-3; D unclear. Trimming took off 3 bases at V and 5 bases at J, with 9 bases between the two ends. The CDR3 is 13 amino acids. CDR3 amino acids: CASSFGLEDTQYF. DNA of the CDR3: TGTGCCAGCAGTTTCGGGTTGGAAGATACGCAGTATTTT.

This clonotype has ten or more counts. The CDR3 spells CASSFQQGSGELFF. The CDR3 DNA is TGCGCCAGCAGCTTCCAACAGGGCTCCGGGGAGCTGTTTTTT. V usage is TRBV5-1 and J usage is TRBJ2-2; D possibly corresponds to TRBD1 (6 bases). Germline CDR1 reads SGHRS; CDR2 reads YFSETQ. With 2 bases removed from V and 6 bases from J, the gap between germline ends came to 11 bases. The CDR3 has 14 residues.

This clonotype was seen many times. The V call is TRBV20-1, the J call TRBJ2-1; 10 bases agree with TRBD1. This CDR3 spans 15 amino acids. Germline V gene sequence: CDR1 DFQATT, CDR2 SNEGSKA (reference sequence). The CDR3 loop reads CTGTGVTSWDDEQFF. In DNA, the CDR3 is TGCACCGGGACAGGGGTTACTAGCTGGGATGATGAGCAGTTCTTC.

Ten or more counts support this clonotype. The V and J genes are TRBV30 and TRBJ2-2, with D perhaps matching TRBD1 (5 bases). Trimming removed 5 bases from V and 6 bases from J, with 25 bases in between. The CDR3 covers 17 residues. Germline V gene sequence: CDR1 GTSNPN, CDR2 SVGIG (reference sequence). The CDR3 DNA sequence: TGTGCCTGGGAAGGGGCGGTAAGGGCCCTGTTGGCCGGGGAGCTGTTTTTT. It codes for CAWEGAVRALLAGELFF.

The table lists this clonotype with many counts. The chain recombines TRBV29-1 with TRBJ2-1; 8 nucleotides match TRBD2. The V segment lost 0 bases and the J segment 8 bases; nucleotides outside the gene matches: 12. The CDR3 is 16 amino acids. Germline V gene sequence: CDR1 SQVTM, CDR2 ANQGSEA. The CDR3 loop reads CSVEDWSSGAGDEQFF. As DNA, the CDR3 is TGCAGCGTTGAAGATTGGAGTAGCGGGGCGGGGGATGAGCAGTTCTTC.

This clonotype was detected ten times or more. The V call is TRBV20-1, the J call TRBJ2-3; D unclear. Germline V lookup: CDR1 DFQATT, CDR2 SNEGSKA (reference sequence). This CDR3 is 14 amino acids long. Trimming cost V 6 bases and J 0 bases, with 13 bases left between them. CDR3 loop: CSAKTTTSTDTQYF. DNA for the CDR3: TGCAGTGCCAAGACCACCACCAGCACAGATACGCAGTATTTT.

This clonotype was counted many times. This rearrangement joins TRBV18 to TRBJ2-1; no clear D. This CDR3 region has 15 residues. Trimming pared 0 bases from V and 3 bases from J, leaving 9 bases between. Germline CDR1 reads KGHSH; CDR2 reads LQKENI. CDR3 sequence (DNA): TGTGCCAGCTCACCACCAGACAAGGACTACAATGAGCAGTTCTTC. Its protein product is CASSPPDKDYNEQFF.

This clonotype was recorded at least ten times. The gene calls are TRBV7-9 and TRBJ2-5; TRBD1 might be the D (5 bases). The CDR3 has 15 amino acids. V was pared by 5 bases and J by 5 bases, with 18 bases between. Per the germline V gene, CDR1 is SEHNR and CDR2 is FQNEAQ (reference sequence). CDR3 region: CASSPPTGLGETQYF. The CDR3 DNA reads as TGTGCCAGCAGCCCGCCCACAGGTCTGGGGGAGACCCAGTACTTC.